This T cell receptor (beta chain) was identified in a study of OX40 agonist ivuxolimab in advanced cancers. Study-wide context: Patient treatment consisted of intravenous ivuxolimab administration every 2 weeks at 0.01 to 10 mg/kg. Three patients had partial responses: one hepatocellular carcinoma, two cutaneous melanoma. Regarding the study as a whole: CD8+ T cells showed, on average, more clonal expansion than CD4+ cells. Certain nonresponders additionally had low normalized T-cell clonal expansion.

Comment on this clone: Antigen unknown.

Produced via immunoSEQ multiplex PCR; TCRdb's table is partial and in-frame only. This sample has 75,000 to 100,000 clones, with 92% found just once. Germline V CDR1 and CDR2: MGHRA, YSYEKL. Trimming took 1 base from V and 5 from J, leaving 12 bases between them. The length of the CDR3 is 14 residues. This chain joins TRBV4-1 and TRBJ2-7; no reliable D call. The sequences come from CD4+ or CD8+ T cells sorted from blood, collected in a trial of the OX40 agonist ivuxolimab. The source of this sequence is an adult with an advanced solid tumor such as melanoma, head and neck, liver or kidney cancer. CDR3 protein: CASSQGAWSNEQYF. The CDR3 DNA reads TGCGCCAGCAGCCAAGGAGCCTGGTCAAACGAGCAGTACTTC.